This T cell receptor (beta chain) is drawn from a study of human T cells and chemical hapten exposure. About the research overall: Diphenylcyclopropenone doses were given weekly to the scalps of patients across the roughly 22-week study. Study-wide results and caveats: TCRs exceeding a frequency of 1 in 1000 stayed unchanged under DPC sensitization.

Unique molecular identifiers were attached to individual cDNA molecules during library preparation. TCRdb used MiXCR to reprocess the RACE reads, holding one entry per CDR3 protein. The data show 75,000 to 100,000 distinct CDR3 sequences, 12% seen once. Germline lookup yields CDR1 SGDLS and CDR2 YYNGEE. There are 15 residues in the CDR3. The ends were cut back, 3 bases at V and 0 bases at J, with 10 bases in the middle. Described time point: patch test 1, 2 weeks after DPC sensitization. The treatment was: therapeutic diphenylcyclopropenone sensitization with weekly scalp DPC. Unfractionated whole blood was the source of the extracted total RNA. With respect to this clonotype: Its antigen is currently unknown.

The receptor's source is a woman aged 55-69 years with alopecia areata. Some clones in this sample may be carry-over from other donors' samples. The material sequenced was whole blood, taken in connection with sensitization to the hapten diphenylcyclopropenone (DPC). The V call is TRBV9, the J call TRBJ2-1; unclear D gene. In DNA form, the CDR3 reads TGTGCCAGCAGCGCTGGACGGAGCTCCTACAATGAGCAGTTCTTC. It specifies CASSAGRSSYNEQFF.